This TCR beta chain appears in the sequencing data of a study of blood T cell repertoires in COVID-19. The wider study: Acute and convalescent COVID-19 specimens originated in the United States, Italy and Spain.

Losses at the gene ends were 2 bases for V and 4 bases for J; bases not matched to a gene: 6. The CDR3 loop spans 16 amino acids. Germline loops: CDR1 LNHDA, CDR2 SQIVND (reference sequence). Source study methods: Reference gene primer amplification yielded estimated nucleated cell counts. Clones were read by immunoSEQ multiplex PCR, and TCRdb kept only the in-frame ones, dropping some. Clonal size and the V and J genes are those of that table, whereas D and trimming came from the DNA. Of approximately 41,000 clones listed, about 90% were seen once; the top ten hold roughly 1.4%. This TCR came from a woman aged 40 to 50 with acute or convalescent COVID-19. The source material was peripheral blood. The chain links TRBV19 to TRBJ1-2, with 11 bases lining up with TRBD1. CDR3 bases: TGTGCCAGTAGTATAACCGGGACAGGGGGACTCTATGGCTACACCTTC. It translates to CASSITGTGGLYGYTF.